This TCR beta chain was sequenced in a study of siplizumab effects on memory and regulatory T cells. Points from the study as a whole: Roughly 80-95% of proliferating clones (CD4+ or CD8+) could not be assigned a naive or memory phenotype.

As concerns this clone: Its antigen is not identified.

Assays covered 85,000 to 100,000 TCR templates per sample. TCRdb keeps only in-frame clones here, not all; method: immunoSEQ multiplex PCR. The table records around 100,000 clones, about 90% of them present only once. The TCR sequence derives from a human donor in good health. Material: CD4+ T cells sorted from blood.

For the CDR3, the DNA is TGTGCCAGCAGCTTAGGTGGGGCCCAGAGGGCCCAGCATTTT. It is translated as CASSLGGAQRAQHF. This chain joins TRBV7-2 and TRBJ1-5; the D gene is possibly TRBD1 (5 bases). CDR1 SGHTA and CDR2 FQGNSA come from the germline V gene. With 1 base removed from V and 11 bases from J, the gap between germline ends came to 15 bases. CDR3 length equals 14 residues.